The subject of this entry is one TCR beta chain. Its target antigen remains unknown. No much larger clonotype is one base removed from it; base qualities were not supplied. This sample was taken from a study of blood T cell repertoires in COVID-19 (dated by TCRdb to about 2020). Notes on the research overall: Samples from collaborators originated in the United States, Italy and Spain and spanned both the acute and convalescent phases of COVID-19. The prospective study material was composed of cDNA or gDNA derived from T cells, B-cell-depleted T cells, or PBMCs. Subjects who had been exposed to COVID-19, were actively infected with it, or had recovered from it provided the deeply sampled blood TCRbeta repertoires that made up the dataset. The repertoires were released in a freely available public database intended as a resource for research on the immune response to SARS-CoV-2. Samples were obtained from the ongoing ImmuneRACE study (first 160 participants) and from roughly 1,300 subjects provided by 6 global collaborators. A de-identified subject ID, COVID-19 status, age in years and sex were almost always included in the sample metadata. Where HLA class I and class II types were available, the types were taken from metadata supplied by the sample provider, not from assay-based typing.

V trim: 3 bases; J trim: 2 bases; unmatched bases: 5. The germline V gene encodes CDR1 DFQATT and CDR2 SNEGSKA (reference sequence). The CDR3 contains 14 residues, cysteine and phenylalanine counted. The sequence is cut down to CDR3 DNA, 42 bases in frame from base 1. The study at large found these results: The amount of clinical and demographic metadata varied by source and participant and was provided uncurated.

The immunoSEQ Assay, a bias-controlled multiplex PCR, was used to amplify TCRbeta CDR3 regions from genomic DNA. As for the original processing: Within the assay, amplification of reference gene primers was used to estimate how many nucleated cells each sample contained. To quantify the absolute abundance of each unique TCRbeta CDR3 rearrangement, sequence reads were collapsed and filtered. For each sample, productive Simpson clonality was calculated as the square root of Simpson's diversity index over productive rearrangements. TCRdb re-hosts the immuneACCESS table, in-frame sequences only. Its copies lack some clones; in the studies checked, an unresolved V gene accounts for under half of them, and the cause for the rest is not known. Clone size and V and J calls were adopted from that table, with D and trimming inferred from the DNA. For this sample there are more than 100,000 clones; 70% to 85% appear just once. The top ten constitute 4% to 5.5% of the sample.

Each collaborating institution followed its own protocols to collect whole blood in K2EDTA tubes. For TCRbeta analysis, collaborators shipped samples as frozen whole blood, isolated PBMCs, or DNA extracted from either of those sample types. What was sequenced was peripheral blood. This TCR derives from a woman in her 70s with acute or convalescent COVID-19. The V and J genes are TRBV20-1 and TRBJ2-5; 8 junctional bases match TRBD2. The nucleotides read TGCAGTGCTAGTAAGCGGGGGACTCAAGAGACCCAGTACTTC. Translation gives CSASKRGTQETQYF.